The 20 T cell receptor beta chains below come from one sample, sequenced in a study of T cell changes during pregnancy in multiple sclerosis. TCRdb's table, derived via immunoSEQ multiplex PCR, lists solely in-frame clones and lacks some. The data show 85,000 to 100,000 clones, with around 92% seen just once and over 2% held by the top ten. The specimen was peripheral blood, collected in the first trimester of pregnancy. Source of these receptors: a female donor with multiple sclerosis, enrolled in a pregnancy study.

The V gene is TRBV18, the J gene TRBJ1-1, with a weak D call TRBD1 (6 bases). The ends were cut back, 3 bases at V and 8 bases at J, with 10 bases in the middle. This CDR3 comprises 12 residues. CDR1 KGHSH and CDR2 LQKENI come from the germline V gene. The DNA for the CDR3 is TGTGCCAGCTCACCTGGGGGCCCGGAAGCTTTCTTT. This encodes CASSPGGPEAFF. The full variable domain, with the rest looked up from reference TRBV18 and TRBJ1-1, is NAGVMQNPRHLVRRRGQEARLRCSPMKGHSHVYWYRQLPEEGLKFMVYLQKENIIDESGMPKERFSAEFPKEGPSILRIQQVVRGDSAAYFCASSPGGPEAFFGQGTRLTVV.

This chain links TRBV6-6 with TRBJ2-1, with 7 nucleotides matching TRBD2. Germline V CDR1 and CDR2: MNHNY, SVGAGI (reference sequence). V lost 1 base and J lost 0; bases outside the gene matches: 3. The CDR3 is made up of 16 amino acids. CDR3 in amino acids: CASSYYPGGSYNEQFF. The DNA of the CDR3 is TGTGCCAGCAGTTACTACCCGGGGGGCTCCTACAATGAGCAGTTCTTC.

The gene calls are TRBV21-1 and TRBJ1-1; TRBD1 is the table's D call, not checked against the DNA. TRBV21-1 is designated a pseudogene. The CDR3 runs 12 residues. The chain's CDR3 is CASDRGDTEAFF. The CDR3 DNA reads TGTGCCAGCGACAGGGGAGACACTGAAGCTTTCTTT.

The V gene is TRBV18, the J gene TRBJ1-2; D not certain. CDR1 is KGHSH and CDR2 is LQKENI in the germline V gene. Trimming stripped 6 bases from V and 0 bases from J, with 17 bases between. This CDR3 region has 16 residues. The chain's CDR3 is CASSRVWANTNYGYTF. The DNA for the CDR3 is TGTGCCAGCTCCCGCGTTTGGGCGAACACTAACTATGGCTACACCTTC.

The rearrangement joins TRBV7-9 to TRBJ2-7; 10 bases match TRBD2. The CDR3 runs to 17 residues. J gave up 0 bases and V 1 base, and 6 bases lay outside the gene matches. CDR1 is SEHNR and CDR2 is FQNEAQ in the germline V gene (reference sequence). The CDR3 DNA is TGTGCCAGCAGCTTAGGCCTCCTAGCGGGAGACTCCTACGAGCAGTACTTC. It yields the protein CASSLGLLAGDSYEQYF.

The J gene is TRBJ2-4, the V gene TRBV5-6; TRBD1 agrees at 9 bases. CDR3 length: 13 residues. Germline V gene data show CDR1 as SGHDT and CDR2 as YYEEEE. The V and J ends lost 3 bases and 7 bases, in that order; junction bases with no gene match: 2. CDR3 in DNA: TGTGCCAGCAGCTGGACAGGGGTCAACATTCAGTACTTC. Residues: CASSWTGVNIQYF.

The chain has TRBV29-1 and TRBJ1-1; D ambiguous. This CDR3 is 15 amino acids long. Germline V gene sequence: CDR1 SQVTM, CDR2 ANQGSEA. Trimming shortened V by 4 bases and J by 4 bases, and 19 bases separated the two germline ends. CDR3 sequence: CSVGVLGAPFTEAFF. DNA for the CDR3: TGCAGCGTTGGGGTCCTGGGAGCGCCGTTCACTGAAGCTTTCTTT.

The chain employs TRBV11-2 and TRBJ2-5; no firm D call. The germline CDR1 and CDR2 sequences are SGHAT and FQNNGV. Trimming pared 5 bases from V and 2 bases from J, leaving 12 bases between. CDR3 size: 14 residues. The DNA for the CDR3 is TGTGCCAGCAGCGCCTACAGAGATCAAGAGACCCAGTACTTC. It translates to CASSAYRDQETQYF.

J is TRBJ2-2 and V is TRBV11-3; D gene unclear. Trimming shortened V by 5 bases and J by 8 bases, and 9 bases separated the two germline ends. Germline CDR1 reads SGHNT; CDR2 reads YENEEA. The CDR3 is 12 residues long. CDR3 coding DNA: TGTGCCAGCAGCCCTTCGACAGGGGAGCTGTTTTTT. Translating gives CASSPSTGELFF.

This clone appeared many times. The V and J genes are TRBV7-8 and TRBJ2-1; 13 bases match TRBD2. In germline, CDR1 is SGHVS, CDR2 FQNEAQ. The junction had 6 bases not matched to a gene; V was cut back by 3 bases and J by 10 bases. The CDR3 is 15 residues long. CDR3 nucleotides: TGTGCCAGCAGCTTCGGACTAGCGGGAGTCTGGGAGCAGTTCTTC. It encodes CASSFGLAGVWEQFF.

CDR3 sequence (DNA): TGTGCCAGCAGCTTAAGACAGGGGCTGATCATGAACACTGAAGCTTTCTTT. Translation: CASSLRQGLIMNTEAFF. The gene calls are TRBV11-3 and TRBJ1-1; 8 positions agree with TRBD1. The CDR3 covers 17 residues. Trimming removed 2 bases from V and 0 bases from J; junction bases left unmatched: 8. Germline V lookup: CDR1 SGHNT, CDR2 YENEEA.

The rearrangement joins TRBV27 to TRBJ2-5, with D possibly being TRBD2 (6 bases). The V gene lost 5 bases and the J gene lost 4 bases, with 11 bases spanning the gap. CDR3 length: 13 amino acids. Germline lookup yields CDR1 MNHEY and CDR2 SMNVEV (reference sequence). The DNA of the CDR3 is TGTGCCAGCAGTCCGGGGGATGGAGAGACCCAGTACTTC. This codes for CASSPGDGETQYF.

This sequence joins TRBV18 and TRBJ2-5, with a possible D match to TRBD2 (6 bases). V was clipped by 6 bases and J by 5 bases, with 13 bases between them. CDR3 size: 13 residues. Germline loops: CDR1 KGHSH, CDR2 LQKENI. CDR3 amino acids: CASSRDGVETQYF. The CDR3 region has the DNA TGTGCCAGCTCGCGGGACGGAGTGGAGACCCAGTACTTC.

V gene TRBV28 combines with J gene TRBJ2-7; 12 bases agree with TRBD2. The germline CDR1 and CDR2 sequences are MDHEN and SYDVKM. The J segment lost 4 bases and the V segment lost 5 bases, leaving 6 bases of the junction unmatched. The CDR3 is 15 residues long. The DNA of the CDR3 is TGTGCCAGCAGTAAGACTAGCGGGAGAGGTTACGAGCAGTACTTC. It is translated as CASSKTSGRGYEQYF.

The genes are TRBV30 and TRBJ2-3; D is perhaps TRBD2 (5 bases). The CDR3 loop spans 13 amino acids. Germline V gene sequence: CDR1 GTSNPN, CDR2 SVGIG (reference sequence). With 3 bases removed from V and 8 bases from J, the gap between germline ends came to 15 bases. The CDR3 here is CAWRSPGSGTQYF. For the CDR3, the DNA is TGTGCCTGGAGGTCCCCGGGGTCTGGTACGCAGTATTTT.

The rearrangement links TRBV5-4 to TRBJ2-5; 7 positions match TRBD2. This CDR3 is 16 amino acids long. Germline loops: CDR1 SGHNT, CDR2 YYREEE (reference sequence). Trimming removed 0 bases from V and 3 bases from J; junction bases left unmatched: 8. CDR3 sequence (DNA): TGTGCCAGCAGCTTGGCCTTGGCGGGAGCCGAAGAGACCCAGTACTTC. Amino acids: CASSLALAGAEETQYF.

The CDR3 sequence: CATQGWGGLRTEAFF. CDR3 nucleotide sequence: TGTGCTACCCAGGGATGGGGAGGGCTGAGAACTGAAGCTTTCTTT. The chain couples TRBV10-3 to TRBJ1-1, with a weak D call TRBD1 (5 bases). The CDR3 is made up of 15 amino acids. Germline-derived CDR1 and CDR2 are ENHRY and SYGVKD.

The chain couples TRBV28 to TRBJ2-7, with TRBD2 identical over 7 bases. Germline loops: CDR1 MDHEN, CDR2 SYDVKM. After removal of 9 bases from V and 0 bases from J, the junction contained 23 bases not matched to a gene. The CDR3 spans 19 residues. The CDR3 DNA sequence: TGTGCCAGTGCTGCCCCTGTTTTGGATCTGACTAGCAACTCCTACGAGCAGTACTTC. Amino acid sequence: CASAAPVLDLTSNSYEQYF.

The gene calls are TRBV5-1 and TRBJ2-5; possibly TRBD2 for D (6 bases). This CDR3 contains 15 residues. Germline assignment: CDR1 SGHRS and CDR2 YFSETQ. V was pared by 2 bases and J by 5 bases, with 16 bases between. CDR3 amino acids: CASSLDGSVGETQYF. CDR3 nucleotide sequence: TGCGCCAGCAGCTTAGACGGGAGCGTCGGCGAGACCCAGTACTTC. The whole variable domain, filled in from reference TRBV5-1 and TRBJ2-5, reads KAGVTQTPRYLIKTRGQQVTLSCSPISGHRSVSWYQQTPGQGLQFLFEYFSETQRNKGNFPGRFSGRQFSNSRSEMNVSTLELGDSALYLCASSLDGSVGETQYFGPGTRLLVL.

The J gene is TRBJ1-1, the V gene TRBV25-1; D ambiguous. The CDR3 runs to 13 residues. The V gene's germline CDR1 is MGHDK and CDR2 SYGVNS. V lost 1 base and J 1 base, leaving 4 bases between the germline ends. The CDR3 region is CASSESGNTEAFF. The CDR3 DNA sequence: TGTGCCAGCAGTGAATCGGGGAACACTGAAGCTTTCTTT.